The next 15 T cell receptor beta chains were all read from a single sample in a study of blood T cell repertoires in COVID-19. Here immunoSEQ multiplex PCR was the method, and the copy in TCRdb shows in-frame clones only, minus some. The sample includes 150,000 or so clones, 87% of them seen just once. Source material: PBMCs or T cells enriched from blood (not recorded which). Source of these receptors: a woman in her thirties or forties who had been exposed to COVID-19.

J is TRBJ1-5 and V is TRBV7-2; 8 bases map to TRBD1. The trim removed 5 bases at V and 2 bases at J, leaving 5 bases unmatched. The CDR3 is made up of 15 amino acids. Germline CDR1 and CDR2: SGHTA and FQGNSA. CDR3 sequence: CASSPPTGGNQPQHF. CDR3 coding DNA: TGTGCCAGCAGCCCCCCGACAGGGGGCAATCAGCCCCAGCATTTT.

CDR3 loop: CASSPRTSGTQETQYF. CDR3 nucleotides: TGCGCCAGCAGCCCGAGGACTAGCGGGACTCAAGAGACCCAGTACTTC. The chain combines TRBV4-1 with TRBJ2-5; 12 nucleotides agree with TRBD2. V trimming: 4 bases; J trimming: 2 bases; junction bases outside the gene matches: 5. In germline, CDR1 is MGHRA, CDR2 YSYEKL. This CDR3 is 16 amino acids long.

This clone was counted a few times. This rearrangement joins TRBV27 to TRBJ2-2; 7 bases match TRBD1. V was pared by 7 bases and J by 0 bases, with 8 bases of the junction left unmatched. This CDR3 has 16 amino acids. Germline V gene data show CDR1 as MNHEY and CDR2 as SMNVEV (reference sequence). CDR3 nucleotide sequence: TGTGCCAGCAACCTTCGACAGGGCTCGAACACCGGGGAGCTGTTTTTT. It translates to CASNLRQGSNTGELFF.

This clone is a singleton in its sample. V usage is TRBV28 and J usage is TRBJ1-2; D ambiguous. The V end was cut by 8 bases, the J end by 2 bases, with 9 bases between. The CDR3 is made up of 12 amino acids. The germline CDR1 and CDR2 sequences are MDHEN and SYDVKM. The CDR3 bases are TGTGCCAGCGGGAGGTTAAACTATGGCTACACCTTC. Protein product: CASGRLNYGYTF.

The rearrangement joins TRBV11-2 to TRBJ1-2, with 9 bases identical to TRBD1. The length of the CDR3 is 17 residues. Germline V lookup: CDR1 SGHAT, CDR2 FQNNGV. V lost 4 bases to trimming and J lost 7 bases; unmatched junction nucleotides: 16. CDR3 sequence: CASSSSRDRETLSGYTF. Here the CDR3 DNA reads TGTGCCAGCAGCTCAAGCCGGGACAGGGAAACTCTAAGTGGCTACACCTTC. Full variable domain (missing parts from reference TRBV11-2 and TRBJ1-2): EAGVAQSPRYKIIEKRQSVAFWCNPISGHATLYWYQQILGQGPKLLIQFQNNGVVDDSQLPKDRFSAERLKGVDSTLKIQPAKLEDSAVYLCASSSSRDRETLSGYTFGSGTRLTVV.

CDR3 residues: CASSLGDNEQFF. The CDR3 region has the DNA TGCGCCAGCAGCTTAGGGGACAATGAGCAGTTCTTC. The rearrangement links TRBV5-1 to TRBJ2-1, with D possibly matching TRBD1 (5 bases). Trimming took off 2 bases at V and 5 bases at J, with 5 bases between the two ends. In germline, CDR1 is SGHRS, CDR2 YFSETQ. The CDR3 is 12 amino acids.

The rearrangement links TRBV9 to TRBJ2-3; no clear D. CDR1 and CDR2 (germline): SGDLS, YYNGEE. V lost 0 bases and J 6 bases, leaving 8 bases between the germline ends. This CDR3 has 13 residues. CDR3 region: CASSVGPGDTQYF. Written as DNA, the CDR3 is TGTGCCAGCAGCGTAGGGCCCGGGGATACGCAGTATTTT.

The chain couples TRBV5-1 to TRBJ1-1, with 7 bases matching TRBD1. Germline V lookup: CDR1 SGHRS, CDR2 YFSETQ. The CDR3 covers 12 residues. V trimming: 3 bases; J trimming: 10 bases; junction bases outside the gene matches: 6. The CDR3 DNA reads TGCGCCAGCAGCTCGGGACAGACAGCAGCTTTCTTT. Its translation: CASSSGQTAAFF.

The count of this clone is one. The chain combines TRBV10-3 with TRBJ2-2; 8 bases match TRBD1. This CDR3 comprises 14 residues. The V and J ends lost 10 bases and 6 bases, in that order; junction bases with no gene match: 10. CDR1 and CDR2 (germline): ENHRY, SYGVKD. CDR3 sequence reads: CASRGRNDAGELFF. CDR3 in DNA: TGTGCCAGCAGGGGGCGAAACGACGCCGGGGAGCTGTTTTTT.

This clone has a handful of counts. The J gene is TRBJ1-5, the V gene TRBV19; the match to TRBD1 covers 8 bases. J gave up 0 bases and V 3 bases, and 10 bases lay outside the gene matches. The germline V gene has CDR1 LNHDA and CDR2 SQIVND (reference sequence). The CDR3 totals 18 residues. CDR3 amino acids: CASSIHPSDRGSNQPQHF. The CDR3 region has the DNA TGTGCCAGTAGTATTCATCCTTCCGACAGGGGTAGCAATCAGCCCCAGCATTTT.

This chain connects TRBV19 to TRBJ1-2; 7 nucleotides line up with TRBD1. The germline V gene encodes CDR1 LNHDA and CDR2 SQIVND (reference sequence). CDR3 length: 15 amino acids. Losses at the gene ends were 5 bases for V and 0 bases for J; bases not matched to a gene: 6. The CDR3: CASSQTGTANYGYTF. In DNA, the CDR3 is TGTGCCAGTAGTCAAACCGGGACAGCTAACTATGGCTACACCTTC.

The CDR3 DNA reads as TGTGCCAGCAGCTCCTCTCCGGGACTACGTTCCGGGGAGCTGTTTTTT. Its protein product is CASSSSPGLRSGELFF. The J gene is TRBJ2-2, the V gene TRBV7-2, with 7 nucleotides matching TRBD2. The CDR3 extends over 16 amino acids. The V segment lost 4 bases and the J segment 6 bases; nucleotides outside the gene matches: 11. CDR1 is SGHTA, CDR2 FQGNSA, per germline.

DNA of the CDR3: TGTGCCAGTAGTATAGGACTGGATCAGCCCCAGCATTTT. It translates to CASSIGLDQPQHF. This rearrangement joins TRBV19 to TRBJ1-5; no firm D call. The CDR3 runs 13 residues. Germline values: CDR1 LNHDA, CDR2 SQIVND (reference sequence). Trimming removed 1 base from V and 5 bases from J, with 6 bases in between.

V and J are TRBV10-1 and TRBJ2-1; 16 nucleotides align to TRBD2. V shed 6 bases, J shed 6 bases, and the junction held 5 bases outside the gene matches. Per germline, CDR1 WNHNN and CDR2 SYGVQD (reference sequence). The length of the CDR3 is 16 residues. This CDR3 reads CASSEGTSGRGNEQFF. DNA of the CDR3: TGCGCCAGCAGCGAAGGGACTAGCGGGAGGGGCAATGAGCAGTTCTTC.

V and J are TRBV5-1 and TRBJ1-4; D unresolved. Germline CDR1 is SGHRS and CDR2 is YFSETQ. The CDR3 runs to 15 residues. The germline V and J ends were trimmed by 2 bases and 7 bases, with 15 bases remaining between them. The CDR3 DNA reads TGCGCCAGCAGCTTCCGGGAGCCGGGGTTTGAAAAACTGTTTTTT. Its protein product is CASSFREPGFEKLFF.